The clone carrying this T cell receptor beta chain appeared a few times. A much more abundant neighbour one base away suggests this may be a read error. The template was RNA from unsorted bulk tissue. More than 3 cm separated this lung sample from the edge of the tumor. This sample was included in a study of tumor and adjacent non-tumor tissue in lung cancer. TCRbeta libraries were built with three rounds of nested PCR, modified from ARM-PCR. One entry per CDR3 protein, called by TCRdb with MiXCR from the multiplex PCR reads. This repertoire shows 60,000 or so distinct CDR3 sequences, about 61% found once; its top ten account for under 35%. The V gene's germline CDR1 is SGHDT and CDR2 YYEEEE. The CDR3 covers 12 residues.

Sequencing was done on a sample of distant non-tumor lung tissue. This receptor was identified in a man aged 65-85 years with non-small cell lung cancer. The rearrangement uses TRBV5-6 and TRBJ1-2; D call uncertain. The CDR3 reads CTSSLFEESYTF. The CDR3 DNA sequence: TGTACCAGCAGCTTATTCGAGGAAAGCTACACCTTC.